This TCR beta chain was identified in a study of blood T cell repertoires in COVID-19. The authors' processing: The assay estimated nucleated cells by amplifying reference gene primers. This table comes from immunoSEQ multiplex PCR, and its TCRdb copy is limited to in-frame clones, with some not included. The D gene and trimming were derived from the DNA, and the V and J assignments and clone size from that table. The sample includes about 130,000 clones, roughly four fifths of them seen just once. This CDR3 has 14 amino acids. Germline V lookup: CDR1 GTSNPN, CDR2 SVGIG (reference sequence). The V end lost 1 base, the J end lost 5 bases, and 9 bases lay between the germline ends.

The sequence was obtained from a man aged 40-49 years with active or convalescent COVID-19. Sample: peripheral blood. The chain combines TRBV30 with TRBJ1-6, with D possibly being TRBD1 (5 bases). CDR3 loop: CAWSALRDNSPLHF. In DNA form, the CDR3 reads TGTGCCTGGAGTGCTCTCAGGGATAATTCACCCCTCCACTTT.